This T cell receptor beta chain was recovered during a study of T cells in Graves' hyperthyroidism and ophthalmopathy. This CDR3 is built from 14 residues. CDR1 is DFQATT and CDR2 is SNEGSKA in the germline V gene (reference sequence). Notes on this clonotype: Its antigen is not known. One end of the junction is discordant with germline, which a read error may explain.

Researchers took RNA transcripts and amplified the TCR beta CDR3 regions from them. The primer set for the first-round RT-PCR of the TCR CDR3 was HTBI. TCRdb passed the multiplex PCR reads through MiXCR, listing each CDR3 protein once. The data contain about 290,000 distinct CDR3 sequences, roughly 13% of them singletons. Overall study results and limits: Blood also contained most expanded thyroid clonotypes above 0.001. A median 6.5 months before onset, the model predicted ophthalmopathy. Stable hyperthyroidism was separated from ophthalmopathy by a model based on 13 V-J features.

The source of this sequence is a woman in her 40s with Graves' hyperthyroidism. The sequencing sample was made of blood. V usage is TRBV20-1 and J usage is TRBJ1-4; the D gene is possibly TRBD1 (6 bases). CDR3 DNA: TGCAGTGCCACCACGGGGGCGGTTAATGAAGAACTGTTTTTT. Translated, it gives CSATTGAVNEELFF.